This is a list of T cell receptor beta chains from one sample in a study of OX40 agonist ivuxolimab in advanced cancers. The assay was immunoSEQ multiplex PCR, and TCRdb's table has in-frame clones only and misses some. Of 100,000 to 150,000 clones listed, 80% to 95% are singletons. Sequenced material: CD4+ or CD8+ T cells sorted from blood, taken in a trial of the OX40 agonist ivuxolimab. These receptors all stem from an adult with an advanced solid tumor such as melanoma, head and neck, liver or kidney cancer. Each CDR3 is given with its conserved first and last residue. Fields, in order: V gene, D gene, J gene, clone size, CDR3 DNA, CDR3 protein. A D gene is named only where the DNA matches it firmly. Clone size appears in some rows only: once, few, many, or a class for an expanded clone.

v_gene: TRBV5-8
d_gene: TRBD2
j_gene: TRBJ2-1
abundance: .
CDR3nt: TGTGCCAGCAGCTTGGTGCTAGCGGGAGGTGAGGGTGAGCAGTTCTTC
CDR3aa: CASSLVLAGGEGEQFF

v_gene: TRBV18
d_gene: TRBD1
j_gene: TRBJ2-3
abundance: .
CDR3nt: TGTGCCAGCTCCCGCGGGACAGGGGCGGATACGCAGTATTTT
CDR3aa: CASSRGTGADTQYF

v_gene: TRBV30
d_gene: .
j_gene: TRBJ1-4
abundance: .
CDR3nt: TGTGCCTCCCCGGGACTGACTAATGAAAAACTGTTTTTT
CDR3aa: CASPGLTNEKLFF

v_gene: TRBV7-2
d_gene: .
j_gene: TRBJ1-1
abundance: .
CDR3nt: TGTGCCAGCAGCTTAGATGTCGGAGGGGCTTTCTTT
CDR3aa: CASSLDVGGAFF

v_gene: TRBV9
d_gene: .
j_gene: TRBJ2-3
abundance: .
CDR3nt: TGTGCCAGCAGCGTAAACTCGGATACGCAGTATTTT
CDR3aa: CASSVNSDTQYF

v_gene: TRBV7-6
d_gene: .
j_gene: TRBJ2-1
abundance: .
CDR3nt: TGTGCCAGCAGCAAAGACCAGGGCAGTGAGCAGTTCTTC
CDR3aa: CASSKDQGSEQFF

v_gene: TRBV7-2
d_gene: .
j_gene: TRBJ2-7
abundance: .
CDR3nt: TGTGCCAGCAGCTTAGCGCAGTCCTACTCCTACGAGCAGTACTTC
CDR3aa: CASSLAQSYSYEQYF

v_gene: TRBV19
d_gene: .
j_gene: TRBJ1-1
abundance: .
CDR3nt: TGTGCCAGTAGTATCAGGCGGGTGGTGAACACTGAAGCTTTCTTT
CDR3aa: CASSIRRVVNTEAFF

v_gene: TRBV5-1
d_gene: TRBD1
j_gene: TRBJ1-4
abundance: few
CDR3nt: TGCGCCAGCAGCTTGGACAGGGGAGTGGAAAAACTGTTTTTT
CDR3aa: CASSLDRGVEKLFF

v_gene: TRBV7-9
d_gene: .
j_gene: TRBJ1-6
abundance: few
CDR3nt: TGTGCCAGCAGCTGGGACTTTAATTCACCCCTCCACTTT
CDR3aa: CASSWDFNSPLHF

v_gene: TRBV29-1
d_gene: TRBD2
j_gene: TRBJ2-2
abundance: .
CDR3nt: TGCAGCGTTGAAGATCATCAGCGGGGGGGCCCCGGGGAGCTGTTTTTT
CDR3aa: CSVEDHQRGGPGELFF

v_gene: TRBV27
d_gene: TRBD1
j_gene: TRBJ1-5
abundance: .
CDR3nt: TGTGCCAGCAGTTTAAATCCCCTCGGGACAGGTTCCAATCAGCCCCAGCATTTT
CDR3aa: CASSLNPLGTGSNQPQHF

v_gene: TRBV5-1
d_gene: .
j_gene: TRBJ2-2
abundance: .
CDR3nt: TGCGCCAGCAGCGCTGGGGACTTCAACACCGGGGAGCTGTTTTTT
CDR3aa: CASSAGDFNTGELFF

v_gene: TRBV11-2
d_gene: TRBD2
j_gene: TRBJ2-3
abundance: .
CDR3nt: TGTGCCAGCAGCTTATCAGTCACTAGCGGGGGGCGCACAGATACGCAGTATTTT
CDR3aa: CASSLSVTSGGRTDTQYF

v_gene: TRBV15
d_gene: .
j_gene: TRBJ1-5
abundance: .
CDR3nt: TGTGCCACCGGAGGGGTCAGCAATCAGCCCCAGCATTTT
CDR3aa: CATGGVSNQPQHF

v_gene: TRBV6-6
d_gene: .
j_gene: TRBJ1-6
abundance: .
CDR3nt: TGTGCCAGCACAGACAAGGGGAATTCACCCCTCCACTTT
CDR3aa: CASTDKGNSPLHF

v_gene: TRBV7-3
d_gene: .
j_gene: TRBJ1-2
abundance: .
CDR3nt: TGTGCCAGCAGCCAGACGGGGAGTGGCTACACCTTC
CDR3aa: CASSQTGSGYTF

v_gene: TRBV2
d_gene: .
j_gene: TRBJ2-1
abundance: once
CDR3nt: TGTGCCAGCAGTGACGGAAAGATACCAAATGAGCAGTTCTTC
CDR3aa: CASSDGKIPNEQFF

v_gene: TRBV20-1
d_gene: .
j_gene: TRBJ1-1
abundance: .
CDR3nt: TGCAGTGCTAAGGGCTACACTGAAGCTTTCTTT
CDR3aa: CSAKGYTEAFF

v_gene: TRBV4-2
d_gene: TRBD2
j_gene: TRBJ2-7
abundance: .
CDR3nt: TGTGCCAGCAGCCAATCCCTTGCGGGGGGTTACGAGCAGTACTTC
CDR3aa: CASSQSLAGGYEQYF

v_gene: TRBV19
d_gene: .
j_gene: TRBJ2-7
abundance: .
CDR3nt: TGTGCCAGTAGTACCGACGGCCGAGGGACGTCCTACGAGCAGTACTTC
CDR3aa: CASSTDGRGTSYEQYF

v_gene: TRBV7-9
d_gene: .
j_gene: TRBJ2-7
abundance: .
CDR3nt: TGTGCCAGCAGCTTAATATCCGAGCAGTACTTC
CDR3aa: CASSLISEQYF

v_gene: TRBV7-7
d_gene: .
j_gene: TRBJ2-3
abundance: .
CDR3nt: TGTGCCAGCAGCTCCCAGACCCGTGATACGCAGTATTTT
CDR3aa: CASSSQTRDTQYF

v_gene: TRBV18
d_gene: .
j_gene: TRBJ2-5
abundance: .
CDR3nt: TGTGCCAGCTCACCAGGGATGGGAGAGACCCAGTACTTC
CDR3aa: CASSPGMGETQYF

v_gene: TRBV28
d_gene: .
j_gene: TRBJ2-2
abundance: .
CDR3nt: TGTGCCAGCAGTTTAGACCGATCCAGGAGGGAGCTGTTTTTT
CDR3aa: CASSLDRSRRELFF

v_gene: TRBV7-8
d_gene: .
j_gene: TRBJ1-6
abundance: .
CDR3nt: TGTGCCAGCAGAACCGGGACGCAAGACTCACCCCTCCACTTT
CDR3aa: CASRTGTQDSPLHF

v_gene: TRBV15
d_gene: .
j_gene: TRBJ2-3
abundance: .
CDR3nt: TGTGCCACCAGCAGGAACAGGGACGGGCAGTATTTT
CDR3aa: CATSRNRDGQYF

v_gene: TRBV7-2
d_gene: TRBD2
j_gene: TRBJ2-5
abundance: .
CDR3nt: TGTGCCAGCAGCCCGGGACTAGCGGAGGGGCGTGGGACCCAGTACTTC
CDR3aa: CASSPGLAEGRGTQYF

v_gene: TRBV29-1
d_gene: TRBD1
j_gene: TRBJ1-1
abundance: .
CDR3nt: TGCAGCGTTGAAGAACGGGGCAGGGGGCCGGCCACTGAAGCTTTCTTT
CDR3aa: CSVEERGRGPATEAFF

v_gene: TRBV2
d_gene: .
j_gene: TRBJ1-2
abundance: once
CDR3nt: TGTGCCAGCAGTCCCGGGGGTGGGGGGGGCAGCTATGGCTACACCTTC
CDR3aa: CASSPGGGGGSYGYTF

v_gene: TRBV10-3
d_gene: TRBD1
j_gene: TRBJ1-2
abundance: .
CDR3nt: TGTGCCATCAGCCAGGGACAGAACTATGGCTACACCTTC
CDR3aa: CAISQGQNYGYTF

v_gene: TRBV28
d_gene: TRBD1
j_gene: TRBJ2-3
abundance: .
CDR3nt: TGTGCCAGCAGTTCCTCGGGACAGGGGGCAGATACGCAGTATTTT
CDR3aa: CASSSSGQGADTQYF

v_gene: TRBV2
d_gene: TRBD1
j_gene: TRBJ1-5
abundance: few
CDR3nt: TGTGCCAGCAGTGAAAGGGACAGGGGGAGTCAGCCCCAGCATTTT
CDR3aa: CASSERDRGSQPQHF

v_gene: TRBV15
d_gene: TRBD2
j_gene: TRBJ2-1
abundance: .
CDR3nt: TGTGCCACCAGCAGAGAGGCGGTTGGTAGCGGGAGTAATGAGCAGTTCTTC
CDR3aa: CATSREAVGSGSNEQFF

v_gene: TRBV7-9
d_gene: TRBD1
j_gene: TRBJ2-5
abundance: .
CDR3nt: TGTGCCAGCAGCTTACTGGGGGACAGCGTGGCTAAAGAGACCCAGTACTTC
CDR3aa: CASSLLGDSVAKETQYF

v_gene: TRBV15
d_gene: TRBD1
j_gene: TRBJ1-2
abundance: .
CDR3nt: TGTGCCACCAGCGCCGGGACAGGGTGGAACTATGGCTACACCTTC
CDR3aa: CATSAGTGWNYGYTF

v_gene: TRBV5-1
d_gene: TRBD1
j_gene: TRBJ1-1
abundance: .
CDR3nt: TGCGCCAGCAGCTTGGTGGACAGGGCGGGGTCTGAAGCTTTCTTT
CDR3aa: CASSLVDRAGSEAFF

v_gene: TRBV7-2
d_gene: .
j_gene: TRBJ2-3
abundance: .
CDR3nt: TGTGCCAGCATCCTCTCCCGACTGCCAGATACGCAGTATTTT
CDR3aa: CASILSRLPDTQYF

v_gene: TRBV15
d_gene: .
j_gene: TRBJ1-4
abundance: .
CDR3nt: TGTGCCACCAGCAGAGATGGTGCCCAGGGTCTAAGGGAAAAACTGTTTTTT
CDR3aa: CATSRDGAQGLREKLFF

v_gene: TRBV6-5
d_gene: .
j_gene: TRBJ1-6
abundance: .
CDR3nt: TGTGCCACAAGGGGGGAAGCGGGCTCACCCCTCCACTTT
CDR3aa: CATRGEAGSPLHF

v_gene: TRBV7-9
d_gene: .
j_gene: TRBJ1-4
abundance: .
CDR3nt: TGTGCCAGCAGCCATCCCTCCATCTCAACTAATGAAAAACTGTTTTTT
CDR3aa: CASSHPSISTNEKLFF

v_gene: TRBV27
d_gene: .
j_gene: TRBJ1-3
abundance: .
CDR3nt: TGTGCCAGCAGTTTATCACCGGTCTCTGGAAACACCATATATTTT
CDR3aa: CASSLSPVSGNTIYF

v_gene: TRBV7-2
d_gene: TRBD1
j_gene: TRBJ1-1
abundance: .
CDR3nt: TGTGCCAGCAGTTTGGGGACAGGCACGAACACTGAAGCTTTCTTT
CDR3aa: CASSLGTGTNTEAFF

v_gene: TRBV30
d_gene: .
j_gene: TRBJ1-1
abundance: .
CDR3nt: TGTGCCTGGAGAGTTTCGGGAGGGGCGCGAACTGAAGCTTTCTTT
CDR3aa: CAWRVSGGARTEAFF